Listed here are 14 T cell receptor beta chains from one sample, sequenced in a study of cytomegalovirus exposure and HLA in healthy donors listed by TCRdb under 2017. The library came from the immunoSEQ multiplex PCR assay. TCRdb obtained this table from immuneACCESS and retained in-frame rearrangements with V and J assigned. These tables miss some clones; where compared with another copy, unresolved V genes account for less than half of the shortfall, and the remainder is unexplained. This sample lists fewer than 150,000 clones; approximately 80% were detected once. The biggest ten clones account for 25% to 30% of the sample. The sequenced sample consisted of PBMCs. All receptors derive from a man aged 25 to 40 in good health and CMV-seropositive.

The chain has TRBV19 and TRBJ1-2, with a possible D match to TRBD1 (6 bases). This CDR3 comprises 16 residues. Trimming stripped 9 bases from V and 4 bases from J, with 24 bases between. Looked up from germline, CDR1 is LNHDA and CDR2 is SQIVND (reference sequence). Written as DNA, the CDR3 is TGTGCCAGCTCGGTCCAATACACAGGGAATACCTATGGCTACACCTTC. Amino acid sequence: CASSVQYTGNTYGYTF.

In its sample, this clone was seen many times. The rearrangement uses TRBV7-3 and TRBJ2-7; D is possibly TRBD2 (5 bases). Germline V gene sequence: CDR1 SGHTA, CDR2 FQGTGA. The CDR3 spans 13 residues. Deletions cut 5 bases from V and 4 bases from J, with 12 bases between. CDR3 nucleotide sequence: TGTGCCAGCAGCGCAACTCCGGGGTACGAGCAGTACTTC. Translation gives CASSATPGYEQYF.

The gene calls are TRBV7-3 and TRBJ2-3; TRBD1 aligns across 7 bases. This CDR3 has 16 residues. The trim removed 5 bases at V and 3 bases at J, leaving 11 bases unmatched. Germline V CDR1 and CDR2: SGHTA, FQGTGA. The CDR3 DNA sequence: TGTGCCAGCAGCCTAGTAGGGGGCTCCCCAACAGATACGCAGTATTTT. Translated: CASSLVGGSPTDTQYF.

The chain has TRBV6-5 and TRBJ2-7; 10 bases line up with TRBD1. CDR1 and CDR2 (germline): MNHEY, SVGAGI. The CDR3 spans 14 residues. Trimming removed 6 bases from V and 9 bases from J; junction bases left unmatched: 11. The CDR3 DNA follows: TGTGCCAGCAGCCGAAGGGACAGGGGTACGAGGCAGTACTTC. Protein: CASSRRDRGTRQYF.

The rearrangement joins TRBV2 to TRBJ2-2; D gene unclear. Germline CDR1 and CDR2: SNHLY and FYNNEI. This CDR3 has 12 residues. The ends were cut back, 8 bases at V and 4 bases at J, with 8 bases in the middle. CDR3 protein: CASGLSTGELFF. CDR3 nucleotides: TGTGCCAGCGGGCTAAGCACCGGGGAGCTGTTTTTT.

The V gene is TRBV5-4, the J gene TRBJ1-2, with D possibly matching TRBD1 (6 bases). The CDR3 has 13 residues. Germline V lookup: CDR1 SGHNT, CDR2 YYREEE (reference sequence). Deletions cut 4 bases from V and 8 bases from J, with 15 bases between. The CDR3 nucleotides read TGTGCCAGCAGCCGAGAGAGGGGACACGGCTACACCTTC. Translated: CASSRERGHGYTF.

The chain joins TRBV5-1 to TRBJ2-7; the match to TRBD2 covers 8 bases. The V gene's germline CDR1 is SGHRS and CDR2 YFSETQ. V was clipped by 0 bases and J by 4 bases; unmatched bases: 3. CDR3 size: 14 residues. In nucleotides, the CDR3 is TGCGCCAGCAGCTTGGTACCGGGAGGGTACGAGCAGTACTTC. This translates into CASSLVPGGYEQYF.

The rearrangement uses TRBV27 and TRBJ2-7, with D perhaps matching TRBD2 (6 bases). Germline values: CDR1 MNHEY, CDR2 SMNVEV (reference sequence). Trimming stripped 0 bases from V and 4 bases from J, with 13 bases between. The CDR3 is 15 residues long. The chain's CDR3 is CASSLSIAGLYEQYF. The CDR3, as DNA: TGTGCCAGCAGTTTATCAATTGCGGGACTGTACGAGCAGTACTTC.

The chain couples TRBV11-2 to TRBJ1-4; 7 bases map to TRBD1. CDR3 length: 15 amino acids. Germline CDR1 SGHAT, CDR2 FQNNGV. Losses at the gene ends were 5 bases for V and 5 bases for J; bases not matched to a gene: 8. CDR3 in DNA: TGTGCCAGCAGCCCACAACAGGGGTGGAATGAAAAACTGTTTTTT. The encoded protein is CASSPQQGWNEKLFF. Using reference TRBV11-2 and TRBJ1-4 for the parts outside the CDR3, the full variable domain is EAGVAQSPRYKIIEKRQSVAFWCNPISGHATLYWYQQILGQGPKLLIQFQNNGVVDDSQLPKDRFSAERLKGVDSTLKIQPAKLEDSAVYLCASSPQQGWNEKLFFGSGTQLSVL.

The J gene is TRBJ1-1, the V gene TRBV19; 7 nucleotides match TRBD1. The germline V gene encodes CDR1 LNHDA and CDR2 SQIVND (reference sequence). This CDR3 region has 15 residues. The junction had 10 bases not matched to a gene; V was cut back by 3 bases and J by 6 bases. The CDR3 loop reads CASSMSQPGGPEAFF. The CDR3 DNA reads TGTGCCAGTAGTATGAGTCAGCCAGGGGGGCCTGAAGCTTTCTTT.

The chain links TRBV5-6 to TRBJ1-2; 7 positions agree with TRBD1. This CDR3 is built from 15 residues. The germline gives CDR1 SGHDT, CDR2 YYEEEE. V was clipped by 3 bases and J by 2 bases; unmatched bases: 7. The CDR3 loop reads CASSSPTGSNYGYTF. The CDR3 DNA follows: TGTGCCAGCAGCTCGCCGACAGGGTCCAACTATGGCTACACCTTC. The whole variable domain, remainder taken from reference TRBV5-6 and TRBJ1-2, is DAGVTQSPTHLIKTRGQQVTLRCSPKSGHDTVSWYQQALGQGPQFIFQYYEEEERQRGNFPDRFSGHQFPNYSSELNVNALLLGDSALYLCASSSPTGSNYGYTFGSGTRLTVV.

The genes are TRBV6-5 and TRBJ1-2; D is perhaps TRBD1 (5 bases). Germline loops: CDR1 MNHEY, CDR2 SVGAGI. CDR3 length: 12 residues. Trimming left V 6 bases short and J 7 bases short, with 12 bases between. CDR3 DNA: TGTGCCAGCAGCTCGACCGGGGGTGGCTACACCTTC. Its translation: CASSSTGGGYTF.

The CDR3 loop is CASSASATGGGGETQYF. The DNA for the CDR3 is TGTGCCAGCAGTGCAAGCGCCACAGGGGGTGGGGGGGAGACCCAGTACTTC. This chain connects TRBV2 to TRBJ2-5; 8 nucleotides agree with TRBD1. The CDR3 length is 17 residues. J lost 5 bases, V lost 4 bases, and 15 bases had no gene match. The germline V gene has CDR1 SNHLY and CDR2 FYNNEI.

There are a few counts of this clone. The chain is built from TRBV14 and TRBJ2-7; 10 nucleotides match TRBD2. Per germline, CDR1 SGHDN and CDR2 FVKESK. The V and J ends lost 3 bases and 3 bases, in that order; junction bases with no gene match: 8. The CDR3 sequence is 16 residues long. CDR3 sequence: CASSHLSGRAGYEQYF. The DNA for the CDR3 is TGTGCCAGCAGCCACCTAAGCGGGAGGGCCGGCTACGAGCAGTACTTC.